Listed below are T cell receptor beta chains from one sample, sequenced in a study of OX40 agonist ivuxolimab in advanced cancers. Sequencing was performed with immunoSEQ multiplex PCR; in TCRdb, only in-frame clones are kept and a portion is missing. Of 20,000 to 30,000 clones detected, 88% appear once; the ten largest clones hold about 31%. The source was CD4+ or CD8+ T cells sorted from blood, collected in a trial of the OX40 agonist ivuxolimab. All receptors derive from an adult with an advanced solid tumor such as melanoma, head and neck, liver or kidney cancer. CDR3s include the opening cysteine and the closing phenylalanine or tryptophan. Each record gives: CDR3 length, clone size, D gene, V gene, CDR3 protein. A D gene is named only where the DNA matches it firmly. Clone sizes are given selectively: once, few, many, or a class where the clone is expanded.

CDR3 length: 13; clone size: .; D gene: .; V gene: TRBV15; CDR3 protein: CATSRENGRGYTF
CDR3 length: 14; clone size: few; D gene: .; V gene: TRBV5-1; CDR3 protein: CASSLESPSREQYF
CDR3 length: 16; clone size: once; D gene: .; V gene: TRBV5-1; CDR3 protein: CASSFGLSTYNSPLHF
CDR3 length: 15; clone size: .; D gene: .; V gene: TRBV6-5; CDR3 protein: CASSYGPREVNTQYF
CDR3 length: 15; clone size: .; D gene: TRBD2; V gene: TRBV2; CDR3 protein: CASSEGLPSTDTQYF
CDR3 length: 15; clone size: .; D gene: TRBD1; V gene: TRBV5-6; CDR3 protein: CASMGQGRGTGELFF
CDR3 length: 15; clone size: once; D gene: .; V gene: TRBV6-5; CDR3 protein: CASSYSTGPGQPQHF
CDR3 length: 15; clone size: .; D gene: .; V gene: TRBV28; CDR3 protein: CASSLLEIMNSPLHF
CDR3 length: 10; clone size: .; D gene: .; V gene: TRBV6-1; CDR3 protein: CASSGTEAFF
CDR3 length: 17; clone size: .; D gene: .; V gene: TRBV4-3; CDR3 protein: CASSLTITGGGNQPQHF
CDR3 length: 13; clone size: .; D gene: TRBD1; V gene: TRBV7-9; CDR3 protein: CASSSDRANEAFF
CDR3 length: 17; clone size: .; D gene: TRBD1; V gene: TRBV18; CDR3 protein: CASSLNNRGTGNEKLFF
CDR3 length: 12; clone size: .; D gene: .; V gene: TRBV28; CDR3 protein: CASSLGRYGYTF
CDR3 length: 15; clone size: .; D gene: .; V gene: TRBV28; CDR3 protein: CASSLWGAAGNTIYF
CDR3 length: 12; clone size: .; D gene: TRBD1; V gene: TRBV7-9; CDR3 protein: CASSYTGVGYTF
CDR3 length: 12; clone size: .; D gene: .; V gene: TRBV28; CDR3 protein: CASSLRADTQYF
CDR3 length: 15; clone size: .; D gene: TRBD1; V gene: TRBV5-4; CDR3 protein: CASSLATGGNYEQYF
CDR3 length: 15; clone size: .; D gene: .; V gene: TRBV9; CDR3 protein: CASSANGGANSPLHF
CDR3 length: 16; clone size: .; D gene: TRBD1; V gene: TRBV5-1; CDR3 protein: CASRRSSGQGGGELFF
CDR3 length: 13; clone size: .; D gene: .; V gene: TRBV2; CDR3 protein: CASSSPRENEQYF
CDR3 length: 14; clone size: .; D gene: .; V gene: TRBV2; CDR3 protein: CASSELQETGELFF
CDR3 length: 19; clone size: .; D gene: .; V gene: TRBV10-3; CDR3 protein: CAISESRGSRLGPQETQYF
CDR3 length: 14; clone size: .; D gene: .; V gene: TRBV19; CDR3 protein: CASSPSAGLGELFF
CDR3 length: 12; clone size: .; D gene: .; V gene: TRBV30; CDR3 protein: CTLGGANYGYTF
CDR3 length: 13; clone size: few; D gene: .; V gene: TRBV29-1; CDR3 protein: CSGHGGLDTEAFF